This T cell receptor beta chain comes out of a study of T-cell memory formation after mild COVID-19. TCRdb processed the 5' RACE reads anew with MiXCR; each CDR3 protein has one entry. The sample includes 350,000 to 450,000 distinct CDR3 sequences, roughly an eighth of them seen just once. The CDR3 loop spans 17 amino acids. V was clipped by 2 bases and J by 8 bases; unmatched bases: 13. Per the germline V gene, CDR1 is SGHTA and CDR2 is FQGTGA. The sequenced material came from PBMCs or a T cell subset sorted from them (not recorded which). The chain uses TRBV7-3 and TRBJ2-1; 9 nucleotides line up with TRBD2. This TCR was recovered from a young man who had mild COVID-19 (a few samples of this study predate the infection). Cell type and time point are not known. The CDR3, as DNA: TGTGCCAGCAGCTTAGCCCGCGGCAGCGGGGGGCGAGATGAGCAGTTCTTC. Amino acid sequence: CASSLARGSGGRDEQFF.